Each of the 4 T cell receptor beta chains below was sequenced from the same sample in a study of T cell repertoires in cytomegalovirus infection. A single record per CDR3 protein comes from TCRdb applying MiXCR to the reads. The table lists some 300,000 distinct CDR3 sequences, around 9.1% of them singletons. Sequenced input: PBMCs. Receptor source: a human donor in good health (CMV status not recorded). Some clones in this sample may be carry-over from other donors' samples.

This clonotype was counted many times. This sequence joins TRBV28 and TRBJ2-1, with D hard to call. The CDR3 sequence is 12 residues long. Germline-derived CDR1 and CDR2 are MDHEN and SYDVKM. V was cut by 4 bases and J by 7 bases, with 8 bases left in between. The CDR3 DNA follows: TGTGCCAGCAGTTCCGACGGGAATGAGCAGTTCTTC. It yields the protein CASSSDGNEQFF. Filled out from reference TRBV28 and TRBJ2-1, the complete variable domain reads DVKVTQSSRYLVKRTGEKVFLECVQDMDHENMFWYRQDPGLGLRLIYFSYDVKMKEKGDIPEGYSVSREKKERFSLILESASTNQTSMYLCASSSDGNEQFFGPGTRLTVL.

This chain joins TRBV13 and TRBJ1-2, with D perhaps TRBD1 (5 bases). Trimming removed 0 bases from V and 4 bases from J, with 18 bases in between. This CDR3 has 17 amino acids. Germline assignment: CDR1 PRHDT and CDR2 FYEKMQ (reference sequence). CDR3 amino acids: CASSLGQRQKPPYGYTF. As DNA, the CDR3 is TGTGCCAGCAGCTTAGGCCAAAGACAGAAGCCGCCCTATGGCTACACCTTC.

This clonotype was seen many times. CDR3 loop: CASSSPGLAGGHNEQFF. CDR3 nucleotides: TGTGCCAGCAGCTCCCCCGGACTAGCGGGGGGGCACAATGAGCAGTTCTTC. The chain employs TRBV28 and TRBJ2-1; TRBD2 aligns across 15 bases. Germline-derived CDR1 and CDR2 are MDHEN and SYDVKM. This CDR3 spans 17 amino acids. Trimming removed 6 bases from V and 5 bases from J; junction bases left unmatched: 8.

There are many counts of this clonotype. The V and J genes are TRBV3-1 and TRBJ2-2, with unresolved D. The germline V gene has CDR1 LGHDT and CDR2 YNNKEL (reference sequence). The CDR3 sequence is 14 residues long. Trimming removed 1 base at V and 5 bases at J, with 8 bases between. CDR3 sequence reads: CASSQAGSTGELFF. CDR3 nucleotides: TGTGCCAGCAGCCAAGCCGGAAGTACCGGGGAGCTGTTTTTT.